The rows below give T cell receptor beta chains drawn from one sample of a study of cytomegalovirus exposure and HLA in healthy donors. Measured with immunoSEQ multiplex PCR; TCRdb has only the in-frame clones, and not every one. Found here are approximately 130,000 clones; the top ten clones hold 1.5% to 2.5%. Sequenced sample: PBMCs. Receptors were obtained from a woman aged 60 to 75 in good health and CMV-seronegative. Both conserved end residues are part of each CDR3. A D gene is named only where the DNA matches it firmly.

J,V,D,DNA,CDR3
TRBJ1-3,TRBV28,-,TGTGCCAGCAGTTTCAGGGCCCCTGGAAACACCATATATTTT,CASSFRAPGNTIYF
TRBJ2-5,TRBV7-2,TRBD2,TGTGCCAGCAACCCCCGGACTAGCGGGGGACAAGAGACCCAGTACTTC,CASNPRTSGGQETQYF
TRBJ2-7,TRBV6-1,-,TGTGCCGGCCGGACAGACTCGAGCTCCTACGAGCAGTACTTC,CAGRTDSSSYEQYF
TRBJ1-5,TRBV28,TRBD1,TGTGCCAGCAGTTTACCAGGGGGCCAGCCCCAGCATTTT,CASSLPGGQPQHF
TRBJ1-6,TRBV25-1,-,TGTGCCAGCAGTCCCAGGGGAAGCTCACCCCTCCACTTT,CASSPRGSSPLHF
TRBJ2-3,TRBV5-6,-,TGTGCCAGCAGCTCGCGGGCACGGAACACAGATACGCAGTATTTT,CASSSRARNTDTQYF
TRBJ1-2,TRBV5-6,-,TGTGCCAGCAGCTTGGTGAGAGGGTCGTATGGCTACACCTTC,CASSLVRGSYGYTF
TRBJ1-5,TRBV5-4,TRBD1,TGTGCCAGCAGCTTGGGGGGACAGGGGATCAATCAGCCCCAGCATTTT,CASSLGGQGINQPQHF
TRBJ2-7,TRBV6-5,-,TGTGCCAGCAGTTACTCTCCGGGTCCCTCGTACGAGCAGTACTTC,CASSYSPGPSYEQYF
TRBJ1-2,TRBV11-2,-,TGTGCCAGCAGCTTCCGAGGTGGCTACACCTTC,CASSFRGGYTF
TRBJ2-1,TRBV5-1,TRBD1,TGCGCCAGCAGCCCTGGGACAGAATACAATGAGCAGTTCTTC,CASSPGTEYNEQFF
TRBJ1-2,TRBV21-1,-,TGTGCCAGCAGCAAAGTTCTGCAGGGCTACACCTTC,CASSKVLQGYTF
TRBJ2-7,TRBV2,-,TGTGCCAGCAGTGAAGGCGGGTGGGAGCAGTACTTC,CASSEGGWEQYF
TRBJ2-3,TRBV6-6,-,TGTGCCAGCATGGAGGGGAACACAGATACGCAGTATTTT,CASMEGNTDTQYF
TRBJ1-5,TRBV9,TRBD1,TGTGCCAGCAGCGTAGGGCCAGGGGGTATGTATCAGCCCCAGCATTTT,CASSVGPGGMYQPQHF
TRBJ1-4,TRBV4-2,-,TGTGCCAGCAGCCAGCCCGGGGGAGACGAAAAACTGTTTTTT,CASSQPGGDEKLFF
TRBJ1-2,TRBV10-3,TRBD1,TGTGCCATCAGTGGGACAGGGGGCGCTTATGGCTACACCTTC,CAISGTGGAYGYTF
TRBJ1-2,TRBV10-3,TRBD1,TGTGCCATCAGTGAGCGGGGGACAGGGGCAAACTATGGCTACACCTTC,CAISERGTGANYGYTF
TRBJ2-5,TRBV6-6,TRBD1,TGTGCCAGCAGTATGACAGGGGCAGAGACCCAGTACTTC,CASSMTGAETQYF
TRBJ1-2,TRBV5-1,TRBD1,TGCGCCAGCAGTTTGGGGGACAGGGGTGACGGCTACACCTTC,CASSLGDRGDGYTF
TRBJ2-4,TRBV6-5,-,TGTGCCAGCAGAAAGGGGCACATTCAGTACTTC,CASRKGHIQYF
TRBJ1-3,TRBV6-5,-,TGTGCCAGCAGTCCCCCACCGGGATCTGGAAACACCATATATTTT,CASSPPPGSGNTIYF
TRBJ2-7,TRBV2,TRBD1,TGTGCCAGCAGTGGGACAGGCCCCTACGAGCAGTACTTC,CASSGTGPYEQYF
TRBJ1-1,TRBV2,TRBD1,TGTGCCAGCGCTGTTACAGGGGGCTTGGCTGAAGCTTTCTTT,CASAVTGGLAEAFF
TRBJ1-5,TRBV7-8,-,TGTGCCAGCAGCCCCCGGGACACCGATCAGCCCCAGCATTTT,CASSPRDTDQPQHF